The 3 T cell receptor beta chains below come from one sample, sequenced in a study of cytomegalovirus exposure and HLA in healthy donors (TCRdb year 2017). Receptor libraries were prepared by the immunoSEQ multiplex PCR assay. For the multiplex PCR, a mixture combining 60 forward primers for TCR Vbeta segments and 13 reverse primers for TCR Jbeta segments was used. Held by TCRdb, this immuneACCESS table contains in-frame sequences only and omits some clones. Under half of the omission traces to an unresolved V gene where checked; the cause of the rest is unknown. For this sample the table gives 150,000 to 200,000 clones, of which 87% were detected only once. Roughly 0.2% of the sample belongs to the ten largest clones. Sequencing was performed on PBMCs. The source of these receptors is a girl less than two years old in good health and CMV-seronegative.

The rearrangement links TRBV6-1 to TRBJ2-7; possibly TRBD1 for D (6 bases). Germline-derived CDR1 and CDR2 are MNHNS and SASEGT. Trimming removed 6 bases from V and 5 bases from J, with 20 bases in between. CDR3 length: 15 amino acids. The CDR3 DNA reads as TGTGCCAGCAGCACCTGGGGGCTACTGAGAAACGAGCAGTACTTC. It encodes CASSTWGLLRNEQYF.

The rearrangement joins TRBV4-2 to TRBJ2-5, with D tentatively TRBD1 (5 bases). Near its end, the DNA agrees better with TRBJ2-7, so the J call may be wrong. The CDR3 loop spans 13 amino acids. The germline V gene encodes CDR1 LGHNA and CDR2 YNFKEQ. For the CDR3, the DNA is TGTGCCAGCAGCCAATTGGGGCCCGACGAGCAGTACTTC. Its translation: CASSQLGPDEQYF.

The chain carries TRBV5-1 and TRBJ1-4, with no clear D. Germline assignment: CDR1 SGHRS and CDR2 YFSETQ. The ends were cut back, 0 bases at V and 10 bases at J, with 16 bases in the middle. This CDR3 is 15 amino acids long. The CDR3 DNA sequence: TGCGCCAGCAGCTTGGTGGGAGGCCGGGTAGGAAAACTGTTTTTT. This codes for CASSLVGGRVGKLFF.